The present entry profiles one TCR beta chain with its context. The antigen remains unidentified. These data originate in a study of T cells in localized non-small cell lung cancer. Germline lookup yields CDR1 LNHDA and CDR2 SQIVND (reference sequence). The CDR3 totals 14 residues. V gave up 7 bases and J gave up 2 bases, with 14 bases separating them. Study results and caveats: Compared with tumor, uninvolved adjacent lung displayed greater T cell clonality, ranking highest overall.

Produced via immunoSEQ multiplex PCR; TCRdb's table is partial and in-frame only. The table lists around 96,000 clones, roughly 90% of them singletons. The material sequenced was PBMCs, taken before any cancer treatment. This clonotype was obtained from a woman aged 35 to 70 with stage II squamous cell lung carcinoma. This chain connects TRBV19 to TRBJ1-1; D remains unclear. In DNA form, the CDR3 reads TGTGCCAGTATCATGGGCACAGCAAACACTGAAGCTTTCTTT. It specifies CASIMGTANTEAFF.